The following is a T cell receptor (beta chain) sequence with its context. Its antigen target is currently unknown. No quality values exist for individual bases; no much larger clone is one base distant. The CDR1 and CDR2 encoded by the germline V gene are SGHAT and FQNNGV. Reading from cysteine to phenylalanine, the CDR3 counts 17 amino acids. The only DNA kept is the CDR3, 51 bases in frame from the first base. The junction shows trimming of 4 bases on V and 2 bases on J, plus 20 bases between the germline ends. The source of the sample is a study of CD8 T cells in Susac syndrome (dated by TCRdb to between 2017 and 2020). Background for the entire study: Whether CD8+ T cell activation and differentiation in Susac syndrome was antigen driven was tested using repertoire sequencing. The paper's findings and limits, for the study overall: The study acknowledged that relatively few individuals were included in the TCR sequencing and HLA analysis.

Peripheral blood CD8+ and CD4+ T cells from healthy donors, Susac syndrome patients and multiple sclerosis patients were profiled by high-throughput TCR beta sequencing. The multiple sclerosis controls were treatment-naive patients whose relapsing-remitting disease, either stable or active, fulfilled the revised McDonald criteria. Bulk CD8+ and CD4+ T cells were purified by magnetic negative isolation, whereas CD8+ TEMRA cells were enriched by FACS. Blood was collected in EDTA tubes and processed within 24 hours, with PBMCs isolated through density gradient centrifugation. PBMCs destined for TCR sequencing were cryopreserved in liquid nitrogen and later thawed in a 37 °C water bath. The sorted or isolated CD4+, CD8+ and CD8+ TEMRA cells reached a purity of at least 90%. RNA was extracted with the RNeasy kit and about 0.5 to 1 ug was reverse transcribed using random hexamers. The immunoSEQ multiplex PCR assay, which covers 54 Vbeta and 13 Jbeta segments, was used to amplify TCR beta CDR3 regions. PCR amplification bias was corrected by using a synthetic template baseline for primer optimization and computational correction. The authors processed their data as follows. Reads were annotated to V, D and J genes according to IMGT and were analyzed with immunoSEQ Analyzer, with only productive sequences retained. To calculate clonality, Shannon entropy was normalized by log2 of the number of productive unique sequences and then subtracted from one. For each patient and control, public and private clones were evaluated within the 100 most prevalent clones. A clone was defined as Susac-specific if it was absent from the healthy and MS cohorts, from roughly 990 published viral clones and from other ImmuneACCESS disease sequences. The public sequencing data were trimmed at Q25 with fastp and processed into clonotypes with MiXCR by TCRdb, which kept only in-frame beta chains. Rows merge per CDR3 protein into single entries with the most common DNA and genes. TCRdb's processing, not the study's, gives the V and J calls here. A total of 140,000 or so distinct CDR3 sequences appear in this sample, 90% to 95% of them only once. The top ten clonotypes cover 0.11% of the sample.

The sample comprised CD4+ T cells from PBMCs. The chain couples TRBV11-2 to TRBJ1-2, with TRBD1 perhaps the D gene, on 6 matching bases. This TCR was sampled from a human donor with multiple sclerosis. In nucleotides, the sequence is TGTGCCAGCAGCTATCAACCACCGAGGACAGCGAACTATGGCTACACCTTC. Translated, this is CASSYQPPRTANYGYTF.